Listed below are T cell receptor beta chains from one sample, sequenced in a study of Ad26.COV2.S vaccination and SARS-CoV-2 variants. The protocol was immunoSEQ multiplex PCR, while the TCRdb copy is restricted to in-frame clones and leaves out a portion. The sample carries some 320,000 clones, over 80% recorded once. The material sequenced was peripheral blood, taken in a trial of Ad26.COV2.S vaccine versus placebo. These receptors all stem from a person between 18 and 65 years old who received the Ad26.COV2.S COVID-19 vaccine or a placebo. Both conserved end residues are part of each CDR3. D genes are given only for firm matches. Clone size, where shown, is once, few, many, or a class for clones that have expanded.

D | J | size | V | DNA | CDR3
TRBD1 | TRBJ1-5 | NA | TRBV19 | TGTGCCAGTAGCGGAGGGACAGGGGATTTTCAGCCCCAGCATTTT | CASSGGTGDFQPQHF
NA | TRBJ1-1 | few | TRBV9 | TGTGCCAGCAGCGTAGTTGGGAGGGTTGGCATGAACACTGAAGCTTTCTTT | CASSVVGRVGMNTEAFF
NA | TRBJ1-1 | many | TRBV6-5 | TGTGCCAGCACCCTAGACAGAAACACTGAAGCTTTCTTT | CASTLDRNTEAFF
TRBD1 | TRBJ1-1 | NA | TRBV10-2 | TGCGCCAGCAGGGGGACAGGTAACACTGAAGCTTTCTTT | CASRGTGNTEAFF
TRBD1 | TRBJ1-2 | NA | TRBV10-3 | TGTGCCATCACCCCGGCAGGGGGTTATGGCTACACCTTC | CAITPAGGYGYTF
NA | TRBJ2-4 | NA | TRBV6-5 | TGTGCCAGCAGTTACAGGGACGGGGAAATGGGCATTCAGTACTTC | CASSYRDGEMGIQYF
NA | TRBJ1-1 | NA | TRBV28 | TGTGCCAGCAAACCCCAAGGGGAGGTGAACACTGAAGCTTTCTTT | CASKPQGEVNTEAFF
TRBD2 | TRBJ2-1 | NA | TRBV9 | TGTGCCAGCAGCTCCACCCGAACGGGGGGGTACAATGAGCAGTTCTTC | CASSSTRTGGYNEQFF
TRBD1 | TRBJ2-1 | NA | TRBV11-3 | TGTGCCAGCAGCCCGGACAGGGAGCAGTTCTTC | CASSPDREQFF
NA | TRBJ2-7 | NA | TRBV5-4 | TGTGCCAGCAGCTTGGGGGGGCTAAGCTCCTACGAGCAGTACTTC | CASSLGGLSSYEQYF
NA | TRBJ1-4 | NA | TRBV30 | TGTGCTTACGATGGCCGGACTAATGAAAAACTGTTTTTT | CAYDGRTNEKLFF
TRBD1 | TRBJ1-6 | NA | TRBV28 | TGTGCCAGCAGTTTGGGACAGGGGGTCGATTCACCCCTCCACTTT | CASSLGQGVDSPLHF
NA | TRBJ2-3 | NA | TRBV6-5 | TGTGCCAGCAGTTACGCCGCGGGGAGCACAGATACGCAGTATTTT | CASSYAAGSTDTQYF
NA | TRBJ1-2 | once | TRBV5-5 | TGTGCCAGCAACCAGGGTTCATATGGCTACACCTTC | CASNQGSYGYTF
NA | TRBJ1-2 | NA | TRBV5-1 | TGCGCCAGCAGCTTGACAGGGTTTGACTATGGCTACACCTTC | CASSLTGFDYGYTF
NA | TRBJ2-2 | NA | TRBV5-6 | TGTGCCAGCAGCTCCGGGCCCCACACCGGGGAGCTGTTTTTT | CASSSGPHTGELFF
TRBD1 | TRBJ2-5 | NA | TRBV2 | TGTGCCAGCAGTCCCCGGACAGGGGGAGAGACCCAGTACTTC | CASSPRTGGETQYF
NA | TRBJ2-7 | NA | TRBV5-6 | TGTGCCAGCACTCAGAACCCCCAGGTATCCTACGAGCAGTACTTC | CASTQNPQVSYEQYF
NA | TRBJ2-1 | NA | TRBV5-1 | TGCGCCAGCAGCTTCTCCGCAACTGAGCAGTTCTTC | CASSFSATEQFF
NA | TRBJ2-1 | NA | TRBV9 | TGTGCCAGCAGCGTAGGTATTAGGGGGGATTACAATGAGCAGTTCTTC | CASSVGIRGDYNEQFF
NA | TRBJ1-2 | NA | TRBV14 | TGTGCCAGCAGCCAAGAGCTCAGCGAGGTCTATGGCTACACCTTC | CASSQELSEVYGYTF
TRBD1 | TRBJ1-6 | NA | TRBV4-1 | TGCGCCAGCAGCCAAGGACAGGGAAATTCACCCCTCCACTTT | CASSQGQGNSPLHF
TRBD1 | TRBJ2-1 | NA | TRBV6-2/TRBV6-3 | TGTGCCAGCAGTTGCAGGGGGCAGCGGTGTGAGCAGTTCTTC | CASSCRGQRCEQFF
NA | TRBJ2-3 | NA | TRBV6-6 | TGTGCCAGCAGTTACTCGACGGCTGATAGCACAGATACGCAGTATTTT | CASSYSTADSTDTQYF
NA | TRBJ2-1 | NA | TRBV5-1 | TGCGCCAGCAGCTTGGAGGGGTTTAACTACAATGAGCAGTTCTTC | CASSLEGFNYNEQFF
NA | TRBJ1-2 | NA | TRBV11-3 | TGTGCCAGCAGCTTAGGGACAGAATTTGACTACACCTTC | CASSLGTEFDYTF
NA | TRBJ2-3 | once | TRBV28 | TGTGCCAGCAGTTTCGAGTTGGGGAAGGGCACAGATACGCAGTATTTT | CASSFELGKGTDTQYF
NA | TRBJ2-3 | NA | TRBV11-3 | TGTGCCATCACTTTGGAGGGGCAAAGCACAGATACGCAGTATTTT | CAITLEGQSTDTQYF
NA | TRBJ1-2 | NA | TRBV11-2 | TGTGCCAGCAGCTTAGAGTTTGGGAGTGGCTACACCTTC | CASSLEFGSGYTF
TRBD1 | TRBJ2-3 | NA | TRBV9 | TGTGCCAGCAGCCTAAGACAGGGCTCAGATACGCAGTATTTT | CASSLRQGSDTQYF
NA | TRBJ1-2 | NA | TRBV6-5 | TGTGCCAGCAGCTTGACTAGGAGCGGCTATGGCTACACCTTC | CASSLTRSGYGYTF
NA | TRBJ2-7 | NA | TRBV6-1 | TGTGCCAGCAGTGACCGAGACAGGTTATCCTACGAGCAGTACTTC | CASSDRDRLSYEQYF
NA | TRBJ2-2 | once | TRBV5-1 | TGCGCCAGTACACCCCAACCGAACACCGGGGAGCTGTTTTTT | CASTPQPNTGELFF
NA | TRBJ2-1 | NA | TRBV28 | TGTGCCAGCAGTCTCCCTTCGGGCTACAATGAGCAGTTCTTC | CASSLPSGYNEQFF
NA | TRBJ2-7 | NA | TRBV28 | TGTGCCAGCAGTTTAAGCAATTACGAGCAGTACTTC | CASSLSNYEQYF
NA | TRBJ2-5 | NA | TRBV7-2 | TGTGCCAGCAGCTTAGCAGGGCTCCAAGAGACCCAGTACTTC | CASSLAGLQETQYF
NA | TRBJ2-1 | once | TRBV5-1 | TGCGCCAGCAGCTTCGACTCCCACCTTGATGAGCAGTTCTTC | CASSFDSHLDEQFF
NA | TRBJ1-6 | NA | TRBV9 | TGTGCCAGCAGCTTTACTCTGGCGGATTCACCCCTCCACTTT | CASSFTLADSPLHF
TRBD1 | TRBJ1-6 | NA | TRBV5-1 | TGCGCCAGCAGCGAGACAGGGGTCGAATCACCCCTCCACTTT | CASSETGVESPLHF
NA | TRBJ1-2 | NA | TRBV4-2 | TGTGCCAGCAGCCAAGATCGCAGTAACTATGGCTACACCTTC | CASSQDRSNYGYTF
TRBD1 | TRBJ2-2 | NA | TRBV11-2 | TGTGCCAGCAGCTCAGGGGGGACAGGGCTTCTCCCGGGGGAGCTGTTTTTT | CASSSGGTGLLPGELFF